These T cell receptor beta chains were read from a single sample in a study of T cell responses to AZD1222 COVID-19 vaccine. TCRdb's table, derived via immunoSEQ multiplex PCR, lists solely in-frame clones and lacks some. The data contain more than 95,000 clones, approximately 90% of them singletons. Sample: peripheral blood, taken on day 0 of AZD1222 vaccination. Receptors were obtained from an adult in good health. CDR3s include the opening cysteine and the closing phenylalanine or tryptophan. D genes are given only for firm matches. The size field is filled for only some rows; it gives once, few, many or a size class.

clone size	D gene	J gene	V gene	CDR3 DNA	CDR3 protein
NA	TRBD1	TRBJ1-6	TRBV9	TGTGCCAGCAGCCCGGAGACAGGGGGGGGTTCACCCCTCCACTTT	CASSPETGGGSPLHF
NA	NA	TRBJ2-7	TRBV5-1	TGCGCCAGCAGCTTGGAGTTAGTAAGTGATGAGCAGTACTTC	CASSLELVSDEQYF
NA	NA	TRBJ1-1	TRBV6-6	TGTGCCAGCAGTTACTCGAATTTGAACACTGAAGCTTTCTTT	CASSYSNLNTEAFF
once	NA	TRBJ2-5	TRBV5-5	TGTGCCAGCAGCTGGCCCATATTGGGGAGCGAGACCCAGTACTTC	CASSWPILGSETQYF
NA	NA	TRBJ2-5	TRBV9	TGTGCCAGCAGCTCTACGACTAGTGGGGGACAAGAGACCCAGTACTTC	CASSSTTSGGQETQYF
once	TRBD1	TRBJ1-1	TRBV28	TGTGCCAGCAGTTTTGGGAATGGACAGGGGTTATACACTGAAGCTTTCTTT	CASSFGNGQGLYTEAFF
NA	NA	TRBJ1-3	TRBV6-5	TGTGCCAGCGGTCCCTCAAAGGGAAACACCATATATTTT	CASGPSKGNTIYF
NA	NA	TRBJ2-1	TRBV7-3	TGTGCCAGCAGCCCCGGCGGCCGGAGGGATGAGCAGTTCTTC	CASSPGGRRDEQFF
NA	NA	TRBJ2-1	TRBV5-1	TGCGCCAGCAGCTTTTGGGGGGCATTATACAATGAGCAGTTCTTC	CASSFWGALYNEQFF
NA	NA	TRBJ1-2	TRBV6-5	TGTGCCAGCAGTTACGTAGTCTCTGGACAGTATGGCTACACCTTC	CASSYVVSGQYGYTF
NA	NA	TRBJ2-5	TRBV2	TGTGCCAGCAGTGACCGGGGTCCGTCAGAGACCCAGTACTTC	CASSDRGPSETQYF
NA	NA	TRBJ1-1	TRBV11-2	TGTGCCAGCAGCTTAGGGGCGACAGCCAACACTGAAGCTTTCTTT	CASSLGATANTEAFF
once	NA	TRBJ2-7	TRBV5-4	TGTGCCAGCACCTCATCGGGGAGTGGGAAGGAGCAGTACTTC	CASTSSGSGKEQYF
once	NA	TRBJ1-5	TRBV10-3	TGTGCCATCAGCCCTAATCCCGGAGAGGGGTTATATAGCAATCAGCCCCAGCATTTT	CAISPNPGEGLYSNQPQHF
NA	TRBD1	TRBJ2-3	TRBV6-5	TGTGCCAGCAGTCCAGGACAGGCCAGCACAGATACGCAGTATTTT	CASSPGQASTDTQYF
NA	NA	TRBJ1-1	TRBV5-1	TGCGCCAGCAGCTTGGGGGTGTTGAACACTGAAGCTTTCTTT	CASSLGVLNTEAFF
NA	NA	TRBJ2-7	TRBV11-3	TGTGCCAGCAGCACCACCTACGGGGGCCGGGGCGAGCAGTACTTC	CASSTTYGGRGEQYF
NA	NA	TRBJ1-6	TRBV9	TGTGCCAGCAGCGTAGGGGTCCAGGCTAATTCACCCCTCCACTTT	CASSVGVQANSPLHF